This T cell receptor (beta chain) comes out of a study of T-cell reconstitution after alpha-beta-depleted transplantation in children. This clonotype was observed at least ten times. Using unique molecular identifiers, the investigators prepared the TCRbeta library. One entry per CDR3 protein results from TCRdb running MiXCR on the PCR reads. The repertoire holds 490,000 or so distinct CDR3 sequences, roughly a tenth seen once, with just over 2% in the top ten. This CDR3 comprises 15 residues. V lost 4 bases and J 1 base, leaving 16 bases between the germline ends. Germline-derived CDR1 and CDR2 are DFQATT and SNEGSKA (reference sequence).

This TCR was recovered from a child aged 2-15 years with inherited bone marrow failure, due to receive a stem cell transplant. Sequenced material: PBMCs, taken before TCRalphabeta/CD19-depleted stem cell transplant. V gene TRBV20-1 combines with J gene TRBJ2-5; no clear D. CDR3 sequence: CSAMIGPIFQETQYF. The CDR3 nucleotides are TGCAGTGCTATGATTGGACCGATATTCCAAGAGACCCAGTACTTC.